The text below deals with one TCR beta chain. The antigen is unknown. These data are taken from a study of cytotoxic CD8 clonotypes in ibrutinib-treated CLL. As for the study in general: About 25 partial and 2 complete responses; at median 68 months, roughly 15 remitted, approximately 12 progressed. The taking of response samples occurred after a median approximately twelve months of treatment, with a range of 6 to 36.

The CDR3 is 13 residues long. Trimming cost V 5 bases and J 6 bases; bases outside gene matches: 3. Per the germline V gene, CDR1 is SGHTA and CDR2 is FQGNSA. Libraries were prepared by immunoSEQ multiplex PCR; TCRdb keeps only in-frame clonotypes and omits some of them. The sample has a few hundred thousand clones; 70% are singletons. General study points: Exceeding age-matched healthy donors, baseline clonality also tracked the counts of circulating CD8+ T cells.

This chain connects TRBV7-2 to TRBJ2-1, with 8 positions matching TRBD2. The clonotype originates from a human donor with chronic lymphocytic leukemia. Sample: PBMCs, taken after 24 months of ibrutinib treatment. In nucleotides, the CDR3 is TGTGCCAGCAGCCTCGGGACTAGCAATGAGCAGTTCTTC. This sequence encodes CASSLGTSNEQFF.